This T cell receptor beta chain was found in a study of T cells in Graves' hyperthyroidism and ophthalmopathy. Amplification of TCR beta CDR3 regions was performed using RNA transcripts as template. Carried out on the TCR CDR3, a first-round RT-PCR used the HTBI primer set. From the multiplex PCR reads, TCRdb called clonotypes with MiXCR, one entry per CDR3 protein. Of around 520,000 distinct CDR3 sequences listed, about 24% are singletons. Trimming took off 5 bases at V and 5 bases at J, with 18 bases between the two ends. CDR3 length: 15 amino acids. The TCR sequence derives from a woman aged 30 to 39 with Graves' ophthalmopathy. The source material was blood. This chain joins TRBV12-3 or TRBV12-4 and TRBJ2-5, with TRBD2 as a possible D gene (5 bases). The CDR3 nucleotides are TGTGCCAGCAGTATCGAGCACCCTCCGGGGGAGACCCAGTACTTC. Translation gives CASSIEHPPGETQYF.